This T cell receptor beta chain was profiled in a study of graft-versus-host responses after intestinal transplantation. Study-level information: Multivisceral, liver-intestinal, or isolated intestinal transplants were given to recipients. Following induction with anti-thymocyte globulin, all recipients were given tacrolimus and steroids for two to three years.

Study results and limitations: Early after transplant, HvG clones declined as circulating GvH clones peaked. Present in recipient marrow, GvH clones included some that appeared first in ileum or blood.

The CDR3 sequence is 15 residues long. Trimming at V came to 5 bases and at J to 7 bases, leaving 12 bases not matched to a gene. The germline V gene has CDR1 SGHAT and CDR2 FQNNGV. Clones were read by immunoSEQ multiplex PCR, and TCRdb kept only the in-frame ones, dropping some. The table lists approximately 90,000 clones, around 90% of them singletons. A remark on this clone: The antigen is undetermined.

The specimen was unstimulated CD8+ T cells sorted from spleen or lymph node cells, collected before intestinal transplant. J is TRBJ2-7 and V is TRBV11-2, with TRBD2 identical over 9 bases. This TCR came from a human donor who received an intestinal transplant. CDR3 region: CASSAVAGDWREQYF. DNA of the CDR3: TGTGCCAGCAGCGCTGTAGCGGGAGATTGGCGGGAGCAGTACTTC.